Listed here are 27 T cell receptor beta chains from one sample, sequenced in a study of T cell responses to AZD1222 COVID-19 vaccine. Clones were sequenced by immunoSEQ multiplex PCR, and TCRdb holds only the in-frame ones, with some missing. The sample records 30,000 to 40,000 clones, approximately 87% being singletons. Sequenced here: peripheral blood, sampled 28 days after the second AZD1222 dose. The receptor source for this set is an adult who received the AZD1222 COVID-19 vaccine.

DNA for the CDR3: TGTGCCAGCAGCCCCGGGACAGGAGATCAGCCCCAGCATTTT. It encodes CASSPGTGDQPQHF. The J gene is TRBJ1-5, the V gene TRBV3-1 (or the pseudogene TRBV3-2), with 8 bases fitting TRBD1. Per germline, CDR1 LGHDT and CDR2 YNNKEL (reference sequence). V lost 4 bases and J lost 5; bases outside the gene matches: 4. The CDR3 spans 14 residues.

CDR3 sequence reads: CAISESWDSSAQYF. The CDR3 coding sequence is TGTGCCATCAGTGAGTCCTGGGATAGTAGCGCCCAGTACTTC. The chain employs TRBV10-3 and TRBJ2-5, with D perhaps matching TRBD2 (5 bases). Germline CDR1 and CDR2: ENHRY and SYGVKD. The CDR3 loop spans 14 amino acids. V was trimmed by 0 bases and J by 9 bases, leaving 14 bases between them.

The rearrangement uses TRBV4-3 and TRBJ2-1; perhaps TRBD2 as D (7 bases). V gave up 0 bases and J gave up 8 bases, with 17 bases separating them. Germline values: CDR1 LGHNA, CDR2 YSLEER. This CDR3 is 16 amino acids long. The CDR3: CASSQEGSRGADEQFF. The CDR3 nucleotides read TGCGCCAGCAGCCAAGAGGGCAGTCGGGGGGCCGATGAGCAGTTCTTC.

V usage is TRBV30 and J usage is TRBJ1-2, with a possible D match to TRBD1 (5 bases). Trimming took off 0 bases at V and 5 bases at J, with 7 bases between the two ends. Germline lookup yields CDR1 GTSNPN and CDR2 SVGIG (reference sequence). The CDR3 totals 12 residues. The chain's CDR3 is CAWSVGEYGYTF. DNA of the CDR3: TGTGCCTGGAGTGTAGGGGAGTATGGCTACACCTTC.

The chain combines TRBV5-1 with TRBJ2-7; TRBD1 matches 10 bases. The V gene end was trimmed by 4 bases and the J gene end by 3 bases; junction bases not matched to a gene: 7. Germline lookup yields CDR1 SGHRS and CDR2 YFSETQ. This CDR3 has 15 amino acids. The chain's CDR3 is CASSKGQGVDYEQYF. The CDR3 DNA reads TGCGCCAGCAGCAAAGGACAGGGGGTTGACTACGAGCAGTACTTC.

The chain has TRBV3-1 (or the pseudogene TRBV3-2) and TRBJ1-2; TRBD1 aligns across 7 bases. The germline V gene has CDR1 LGHDT and CDR2 YNNKEL (reference sequence). The CDR3 sequence is 13 residues long. With 5 bases clipped from V and 4 bases from J, the junction kept 4 bases outside the gene matches. The CDR3 spells CASSEQGTYGYTF. The CDR3 DNA reads TGTGCCAGCAGCGAACAGGGGACCTATGGCTACACCTTC.

V gene TRBV7-2 combines with J gene TRBJ1-6; no definite D call. Per germline, CDR1 SGHTA and CDR2 FQGNSA. Deletions cut 4 bases from V and 9 bases from J, with 13 bases between. The CDR3 is 14 amino acids. This chain's CDR3 is CASSSGPASSPLHF. CDR3 sequence (DNA): TGTGCCAGCAGCTCCGGACCGGCGAGTTCACCCCTCCACTTT.

This clone was seen just once. V is TRBV4-3 and J is TRBJ2-7; 7 positions match TRBD2. CDR1 is LGHNA and CDR2 is YSLEER in the germline V gene. The CDR3 totals 15 residues. Losses at the gene ends were 6 bases for V and 0 bases for J; bases not matched to a gene: 8. CDR3: CASSASGVSSYEQYF. In DNA, the CDR3 is TGCGCCAGCAGTGCAAGCGGGGTAAGCTCCTACGAGCAGTACTTC.

The CDR3 bases are TGTGCCAGCGATTGGACAGGGAACACCGGGGAGCTGTTTTTT. Translated, it gives CASDWTGNTGELFF. This chain uses TRBV2 with TRBJ2-2, with 7 bases identical to TRBD1. CDR1 is SNHLY and CDR2 is FYNNEI in the germline V gene. This CDR3 spans 14 amino acids. V lost 8 bases and J lost 1; bases outside the gene matches: 4.

This chain links TRBV28 with TRBJ2-7, with a weak D call TRBD1 (6 bases). The CDR3 is made up of 14 amino acids. V was trimmed by 3 bases and J by 2 bases, leaving 11 bases between them. Per germline, CDR1 MDHEN and CDR2 SYDVKM. The DNA of the CDR3 is TGTGCCAGCAGTTTTACAGGGAACCCCTACGAGCAGTACTTC. Its protein product is CASSFTGNPYEQYF.

V is TRBV9 and J is TRBJ1-1; no clear D. Germline CDR1 and CDR2: SGDLS and YYNGEE. This CDR3 comprises 15 residues. V lost 3 bases, J lost 3 bases, and 15 bases lay in between. DNA for the CDR3: TGTGCCAGCAGCGCCGGGAATAGTGGGGACACTGAAGCTTTCTTT. The encoded protein is CASSAGNSGDTEAFF. Full variable domain (outside the CDR3, taken from reference TRBV9 and TRBJ1-1): DSGVTQTPKHLITATGQRVTLRCSPRSGDLSVYWYQQSLDQGLQFLIQYYNGEERAKGNILERFSAQQFPDLHSELNLSSLELGDSALYFCASSAGNSGDTEAFFGQGTRLTVV.

This clone was detected once. This chain connects TRBV5-1 to TRBJ2-7; D is perhaps TRBD2 (5 bases). CDR3 length: 15 residues. CDR1 and CDR2 (germline): SGHRS, YFSETQ. Trimming took off 0 bases at V and 0 bases at J, with 10 bases between the two ends. CDR3 sequence: CASSLAEGVSYEQYF. The CDR3 nucleotides read TGCGCCAGCAGCTTGGCCGAGGGCGTCTCCTACGAGCAGTACTTC.

The rearrangement links TRBV7-9 to TRBJ2-7; 15 bases align to TRBD2. V was clipped by 5 bases and J by 6 bases; unmatched bases: 8. The germline V gene encodes CDR1 SEHNR and CDR2 FQNEAQ (reference sequence). The CDR3 is made up of 16 amino acids. CDR3 protein: CASSQTGTSGGSEQYF. The CDR3 DNA reads TGTGCCAGCAGCCAGACCGGGACTAGCGGGGGGTCCGAGCAGTACTTC.

This sequence joins TRBV7-3 and TRBJ2-2; 13 bases are a match to TRBD2. The CDR3 covers 15 residues. Germline CDR1 and CDR2: SGHTA and FQGTGA. Trimming took 2 bases from V and 7 from J; bases not matched to a gene: 1. CDR3 coding DNA: TGTGCCAGCAGCTTAGGACTAGCGGGGGTCGGGGAGCTGTTTTTT. Its protein is CASSLGLAGVGELFF.

The rearrangement links TRBV30 to TRBJ1-6, with 7 bases aligning to TRBD1. Per germline, CDR1 GTSNPN and CDR2 SVGIG (reference sequence). There are 13 residues in the CDR3. Trimming cost V 1 base and J 14 bases; bases outside gene matches: 8. CDR3 bases: TGTGCCTGGAGTGGATTAGGACAGGCATCCCTCCACTTT. Its translation is CAWSGLGQASLHF.

This CDR3 reads CASRGQGLSGNTIYF. CDR3 in DNA: TGTGCCAGCAGAGGACAGGGTTTATCCGGAAACACCATATATTTT. V is TRBV6-5 and J is TRBJ1-3; 8 bases fit TRBD1. V lost 6 bases, J lost 4 bases, and 8 bases stayed unmatched. This CDR3 is built from 15 residues. CDR1 MNHEY and CDR2 SVGAGI come from the germline V gene.

This chain joins TRBV30 and TRBJ2-1, with D possibly matching TRBD2 (7 bases). Germline loops: CDR1 GTSNPN, CDR2 SVGIG (reference sequence). CDR3 length: 14 residues. V was shortened by 4 bases and J by 0 bases, with 10 bases between the two germline ends. CDR3 DNA: TGTGCCTGGACCCGGGGGGCCTCCTACAATGAGCAGTTCTTC. This translates into CAWTRGASYNEQFF. The full variable domain, with the rest looked up from reference TRBV30 and TRBJ2-1, is SQTIHQWPATLVQPVGSPLSLECTVEGTSNPNLYWYRQAAGRGLQLLFYSVGIGQISSEVPQNLSASRPQDRQFILSSKKLLLSDSGFYLCAWTRGASYNEQFFGPGTRLTVL.

This clone was observed once. V is TRBV24-1 and J is TRBJ2-7; TRBD1 matches at 10 bases. This CDR3 region has 17 residues. Per the germline V gene, CDR1 is KGHDR and CDR2 is SFDVKD. After removal of 12 bases from V and 2 bases from J, the junction contained 18 bases not matched to a gene. Here the CDR3 DNA reads TGTGCCGCGGCTCGTATATACGGACAGGGGGGACCCTACGAGCAGTACTTC. It specifies CAAARIYGQGGPYEQYF.

The V call is TRBV6-5, the J call TRBJ1-4; D not certain. Trimming left V 4 bases short and J 4 bases short, with 16 bases between. Germline CDR1 MNHEY, CDR2 SVGAGI. The CDR3 contains 16 residues. CDR3 nucleotide sequence: TGTGCCAGCAGTTGGGGTGGGCGGGCCAATAATGAAAAACTGTTTTTT. It is translated as CASSWGGRANNEKLFF.

This chain links TRBV7-2 with TRBJ2-7, with unresolved D. The V end was cut by 3 bases, the J end by 4 bases, with 13 bases between. Germline V lookup: CDR1 SGHTA, CDR2 FQGNSA. There are 14 residues in the CDR3. CDR3 bases: TGTGCCAGCAGCTTGAATAGGCAGTATTACGAGCAGTACTTC. This gives the protein CASSLNRQYYEQYF. Complete variable domain (other parts from reference TRBV7-2 and TRBJ2-7): GAGVSQSPSNKVTEKGKDVELRCDPISGHTALYWYRQSLGQGLEFLIYFQGNSAPDKSGLPSDRFSAERTGGSVSTLTIQRTQQEDSAVYLCASSLNRQYYEQYFGPGTRLTVT.

The V call is TRBV6-1, the J call TRBJ2-7; D not resolved. The CDR3 consists of 13 residues. Looked up from germline, CDR1 is MNHNS and CDR2 is SASEGT. Trimming took off 1 base at V and 5 bases at J, with 9 bases between the two ends. This CDR3 is CASSEVKKDEQYF. CDR3 coding DNA: TGTGCCAGCAGTGAAGTAAAGAAGGACGAGCAGTACTTC.

J is TRBJ2-7 and V is TRBV5-1, with 8 nucleotides matching TRBD1. Germline V gives CDR1 SGHRS, CDR2 YFSETQ. This CDR3 region has 14 residues. After removal of 3 bases from V and 3 bases from J, the junction contained 5 bases not matched to a gene. The CDR3 reads CASSWGDRGYEQYF. The CDR3 nucleotides are TGCGCCAGCAGCTGGGGAGACAGGGGCTACGAGCAGTACTTC.

V usage is TRBV19 and J usage is TRBJ1-1, with a weak D call TRBD1 (5 bases). V lost 6 bases and J lost 8, with 19 bases in between. The CDR3 sequence is 14 residues long. Germline CDR1 reads LNHDA; CDR2 reads SQIVND (reference sequence). CDR3: CASRLTGAEGEAFF. CDR3 bases: TGTGCCAGTAGGCTCACCGGGGCCGAGGGAGAAGCTTTCTTT.

On this clone: Mismatch with germline at one junction end may stem from a read error. V gene TRBV7-7 combines with J gene TRBJ1-1; 7 bases are shared with TRBD1. Germline V lookup: CDR1 SSHAT, CDR2 FNYEAQ (reference sequence). CDR3 length: 18 amino acids. CDR3 bases: TGTGCTAGCAGCTTACGCTCGCCCCGGGACAGCTCTAACACTGAAGCTTTCTTT. It translates to CASSLRSPRDSSNTEAFF.

The chain joins TRBV7-2 to TRBJ1-2, with 9 nucleotides matching TRBD1. This CDR3 is 15 amino acids long. CDR1 SGHTA and CDR2 FQGNSA come from the germline V gene. Trimming at V came to 5 bases and at J to 5 bases, leaving 9 bases not matched to a gene. The CDR3 nucleotides read TGTGCCAGCAGCCCCACAGGGGGCGCCCAGTATGGCTACACCTTC. It encodes CASSPTGGAQYGYTF.

The rearrangement links TRBV4-3 to TRBJ2-1; 8 bases are shared with TRBD2. The ends lost 1 base at V and 4 bases at J; junction bases unmatched: 3. CDR1 is LGHNA and CDR2 is YSLEER in the germline V gene. CDR3 length equals 15 residues. The CDR3 sequence is CASSQAGGLYNEQFF. The CDR3, as DNA: TGCGCCAGCAGCCAAGCGGGGGGGCTTTACAATGAGCAGTTCTTC.

The chain recombines TRBV30 with TRBJ1-4; D is possibly TRBD1 (5 bases). The CDR3 is 14 residues long. Trimming shortened V by 0 bases and J by 3 bases, and 8 bases separated the two germline ends. The germline V gene encodes CDR1 GTSNPN and CDR2 SVGIG (reference sequence). This CDR3 reads CAWSVGTANEKLFF. CDR3 coding DNA: TGTGCCTGGAGTGTTGGGACGGCTAATGAAAAACTGTTTTTT.